A selection of T cell receptor beta chains follows, all from one sample in a study of shared clonotypes between healthy human individuals. The repertoire was sequenced with immunoSEQ multiplex PCR; TCRdb's copy has only in-frame clones and lacks some. Among approximately 980,000 clones listed, over 75% were seen once. Source material: memory CD4+ T cells sorted from blood. The receptor set was obtained from a young man in good health. Each CDR3 is given with its conserved first and last residue. A D gene is named only where the DNA matches it firmly. Size is stated for part of the rows, as once, few or many counts, or as a class when the clone is expanded.

DNA: TGTGCCAGCAGCGCGGGGAGGGCGATTCCCTACGAGCAGTACTTC; CDR3: CASSAGRAIPYEQYF; D: TRBD2; size: NA; J: TRBJ2-7; V: TRBV6-5
DNA: TGTGCCAGCAGAGCAGGGCGAACTGAAGCTTTCTTT; CDR3: CASRAGRTEAFF; D: NA; size: NA; J: TRBJ1-1; V: TRBV28
DNA: TGTGCCAGCAGCTTGGAAGGCCCATCAGATACGCAGTATTTT; CDR3: CASSLEGPSDTQYF; D: NA; size: few; J: TRBJ2-3; V: TRBV5-8
DNA: TGTGCCTGGAGAGGGACAGCTTATAGCAATCAGCCCCAGCATTTT; CDR3: CAWRGTAYSNQPQHF; D: TRBD1; size: once; J: TRBJ1-5; V: TRBV30
DNA: TGTGCCAGCAGCTCACTAGGGACTGAGCAGTTCTTC; CDR3: CASSSLGTEQFF; D: NA; size: NA; J: TRBJ2-1; V: TRBV5-4
DNA: TGTGCCAGTACCCGATCAGTAAACTATGGCTACACCTTC; CDR3: CASTRSVNYGYTF; D: NA; size: NA; J: TRBJ1-2; V: TRBV19
DNA: TGCAGCGGACTCACAGGGATTAATGAAAAACTGTTTTTT; CDR3: CSGLTGINEKLFF; D: NA; size: NA; J: TRBJ1-4; V: TRBV29-1
DNA: TGTGCCAGCAGTTACTCGAGGAGACCATCCTACGAGCAGTACTTC; CDR3: CASSYSRRPSYEQYF; D: NA; size: NA; J: TRBJ2-7; V: TRBV6-5
DNA: TGTGCCTGGAGCCTCCTCCAGGGGGGGACTGGCTACACCTTC; CDR3: CAWSLLQGGTGYTF; D: TRBD1; size: NA; J: TRBJ1-2; V: TRBV30
DNA: TGTGCCAGCAGTTTACGAGGGGGATCGGATGGCTACACCTTC; CDR3: CASSLRGGSDGYTF; D: NA; size: once; J: TRBJ1-2; V: TRBV27
DNA: TGTGCCAGCAGCGTTCCCCTACTAGGAAACGTTGGGGAGCAGTACTTC; CDR3: CASSVPLLGNVGEQYF; D: NA; size: NA; J: TRBJ2-7; V: TRBV28
DNA: TGTGCCAGCAGCTCCCGGCAGGGGGCCTACGAGCAGTACTTC; CDR3: CASSSRQGAYEQYF; D: TRBD1; size: NA; J: TRBJ2-7; V: TRBV7-9